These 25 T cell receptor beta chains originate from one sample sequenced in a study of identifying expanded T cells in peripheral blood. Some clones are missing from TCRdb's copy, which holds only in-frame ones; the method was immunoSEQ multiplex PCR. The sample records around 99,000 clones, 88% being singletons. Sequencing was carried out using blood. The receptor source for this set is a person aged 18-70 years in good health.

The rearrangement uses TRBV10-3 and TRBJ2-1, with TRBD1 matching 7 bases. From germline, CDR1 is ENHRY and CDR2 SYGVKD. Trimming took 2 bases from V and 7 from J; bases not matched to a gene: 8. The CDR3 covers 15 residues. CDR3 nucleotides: TGTGCCATCAGTGAGCGACAGGGAAAAGGTAATGAGCAGTTCTTC. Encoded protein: CAISERQGKGNEQFF.

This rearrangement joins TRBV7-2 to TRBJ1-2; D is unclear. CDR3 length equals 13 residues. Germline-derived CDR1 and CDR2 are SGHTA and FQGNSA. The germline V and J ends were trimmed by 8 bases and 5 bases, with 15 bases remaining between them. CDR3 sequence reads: CASASPNSYGYTF. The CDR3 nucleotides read TGTGCCAGCGCCTCCCCTAACTCGTATGGCTACACCTTC.

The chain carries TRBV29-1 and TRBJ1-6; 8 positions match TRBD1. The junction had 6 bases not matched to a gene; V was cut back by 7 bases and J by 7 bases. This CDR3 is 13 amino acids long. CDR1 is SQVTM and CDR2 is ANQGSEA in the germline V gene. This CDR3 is CSAGQGQNSPLHF. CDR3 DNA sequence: TGCAGCGCTGGACAGGGACAAAATTCACCCCTCCACTTT.

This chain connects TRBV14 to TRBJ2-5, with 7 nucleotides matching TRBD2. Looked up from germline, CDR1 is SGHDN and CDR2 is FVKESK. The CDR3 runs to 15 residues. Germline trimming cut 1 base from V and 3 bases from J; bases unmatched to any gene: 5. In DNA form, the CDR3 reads TGTGCCAGCAGCCAAGTGTCGGCGGGGGAAGAGACCCAGTACTTC. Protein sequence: CASSQVSAGEETQYF.

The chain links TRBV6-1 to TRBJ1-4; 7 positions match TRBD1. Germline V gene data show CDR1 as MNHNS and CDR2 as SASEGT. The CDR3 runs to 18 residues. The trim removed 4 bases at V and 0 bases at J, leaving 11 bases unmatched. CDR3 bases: TGTGCCAGCAGTGCCCGATTACAGGGGAGGGCAACTAATGAAAAACTGTTTTTT. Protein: CASSARLQGRATNEKLFF.

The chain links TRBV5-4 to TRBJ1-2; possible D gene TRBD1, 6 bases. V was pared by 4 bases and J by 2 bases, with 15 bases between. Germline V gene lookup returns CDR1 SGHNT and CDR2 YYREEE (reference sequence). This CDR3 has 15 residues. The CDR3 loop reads CASSGRGQRNYGYTF. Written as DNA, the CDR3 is TGTGCCAGCAGCGGTCGCGGACAGAGAAACTATGGCTACACCTTC.

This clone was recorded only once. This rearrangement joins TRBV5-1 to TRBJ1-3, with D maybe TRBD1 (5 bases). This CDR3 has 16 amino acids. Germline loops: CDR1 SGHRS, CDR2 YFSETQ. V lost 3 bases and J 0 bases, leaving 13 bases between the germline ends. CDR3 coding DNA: TGCGCCAGCAGCTATGGGGTACAGGTCTCTGGAAACACCATATATTTT. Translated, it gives CASSYGVQVSGNTIYF. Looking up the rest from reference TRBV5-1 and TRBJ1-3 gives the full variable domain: KAGVTQTPRYLIKTRGQQVTLSCSPISGHRSVSWYQQTPGQGLQFLFEYFSETQRNKGNFPGRFSGRQFSNSRSEMNVSTLELGDSALYLCASSYGVQVSGNTIYFGEGSWLTVV.

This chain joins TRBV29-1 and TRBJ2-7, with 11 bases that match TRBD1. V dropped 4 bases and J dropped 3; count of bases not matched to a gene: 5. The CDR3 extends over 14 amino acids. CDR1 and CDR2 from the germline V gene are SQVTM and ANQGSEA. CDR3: CSVAGTGGVYEQYF. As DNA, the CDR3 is TGCAGCGTTGCTGGGACAGGGGGGGTCTACGAGCAGTACTTC.

The CDR3 nucleotides read TGTGCCAGCAGCCCCCTGACGCGAGTTTCGAACACTGAAGCTTTCTTT. It codes for CASSPLTRVSNTEAFF. The chain uses TRBV7-9 and TRBJ1-1; D is undetermined. Between the trimmed V and J ends, which lost 5 bases and 1 base, there was a span of 17 bases. Germline V gene sequence: CDR1 SEHNR, CDR2 FQNEAQ (reference sequence). CDR3 length: 16 residues.

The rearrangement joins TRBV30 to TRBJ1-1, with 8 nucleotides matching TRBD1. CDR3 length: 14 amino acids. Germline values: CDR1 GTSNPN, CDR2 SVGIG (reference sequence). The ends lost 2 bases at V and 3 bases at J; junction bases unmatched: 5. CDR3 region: CAWSLTDRDTEAFF. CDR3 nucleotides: TGTGCCTGGAGTCTAACGGACAGGGACACTGAAGCTTTCTTT. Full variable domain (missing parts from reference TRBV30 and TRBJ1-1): SQTIHQWPATLVQPVGSPLSLECTVEGTSNPNLYWYRQAAGRGLQLLFYSVGIGQISSEVPQNLSASRPQDRQFILSSKKLLLSDSGFYLCAWSLTDRDTEAFFGQGTRLTVV.

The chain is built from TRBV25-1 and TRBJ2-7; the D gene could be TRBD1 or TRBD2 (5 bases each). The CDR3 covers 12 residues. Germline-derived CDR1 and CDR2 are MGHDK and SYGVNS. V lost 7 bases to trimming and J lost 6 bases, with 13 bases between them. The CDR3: CASNPRGAEQYF. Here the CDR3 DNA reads TGTGCCAGCAACCCCCGAGGGGCCGAGCAGTACTTC.

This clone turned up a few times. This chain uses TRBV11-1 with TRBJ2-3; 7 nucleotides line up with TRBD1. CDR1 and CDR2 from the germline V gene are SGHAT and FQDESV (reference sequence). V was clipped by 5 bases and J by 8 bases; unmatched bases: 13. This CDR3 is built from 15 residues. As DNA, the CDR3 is TGTGCCAGCAGCCTCGAGACAGGGTTGGGGTTTACGCAGTATTTT. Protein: CASSLETGLGFTQYF.

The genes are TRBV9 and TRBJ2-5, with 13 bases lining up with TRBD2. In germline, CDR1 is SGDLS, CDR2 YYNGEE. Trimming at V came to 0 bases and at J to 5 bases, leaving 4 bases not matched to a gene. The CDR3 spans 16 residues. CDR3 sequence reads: CASSVGTSGSDETQYF. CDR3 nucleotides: TGTGCCAGCAGCGTAGGGACTAGCGGGAGTGACGAGACCCAGTACTTC.

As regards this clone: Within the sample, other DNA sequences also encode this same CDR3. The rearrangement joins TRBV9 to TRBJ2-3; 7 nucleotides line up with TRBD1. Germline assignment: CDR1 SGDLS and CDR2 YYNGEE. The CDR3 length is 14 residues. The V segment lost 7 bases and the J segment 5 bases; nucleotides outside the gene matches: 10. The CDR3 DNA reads TGTGCCAGCGGATTAGGGGGCGCCGTAGATACGCAGTATTTT. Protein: CASGLGGAVDTQYF.

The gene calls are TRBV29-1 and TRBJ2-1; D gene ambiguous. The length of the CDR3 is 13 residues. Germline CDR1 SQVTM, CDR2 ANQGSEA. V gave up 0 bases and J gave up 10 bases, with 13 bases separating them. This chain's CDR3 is CSVEDRTGMEQFF. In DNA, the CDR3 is TGCAGCGTTGAAGATCGGACCGGCATGGAGCAGTTCTTC.

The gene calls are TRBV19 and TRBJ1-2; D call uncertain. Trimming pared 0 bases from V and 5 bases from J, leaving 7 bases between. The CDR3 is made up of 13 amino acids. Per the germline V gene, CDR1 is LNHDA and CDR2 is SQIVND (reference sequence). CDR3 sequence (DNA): TGTGCCAGTAGTATAGAAGTAGGATATGGCTACACCTTC. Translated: CASSIEVGYGYTF.

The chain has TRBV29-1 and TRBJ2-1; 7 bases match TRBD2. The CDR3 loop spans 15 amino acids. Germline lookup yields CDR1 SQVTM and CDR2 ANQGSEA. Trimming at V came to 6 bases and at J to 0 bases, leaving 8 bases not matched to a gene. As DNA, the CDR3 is TGCAGCGTCCGAAGGTCTAGCGGCTCCTACAATGAGCAGTTCTTC. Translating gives CSVRRSSGSYNEQFF.

The CDR3 DNA follows: TGTGCCAGCAGCTTGTCTGCGAATTCCCAGCCGCAGTATTTT. The encoded protein is CASSLSANSQPQYF. The chain couples TRBV5-8 to TRBJ2-3; D unclear. Trimming stripped 1 base from V and 10 bases from J, with 16 bases between. This CDR3 has 14 residues. Per germline, CDR1 SGHTS and CDR2 YDEGEE.

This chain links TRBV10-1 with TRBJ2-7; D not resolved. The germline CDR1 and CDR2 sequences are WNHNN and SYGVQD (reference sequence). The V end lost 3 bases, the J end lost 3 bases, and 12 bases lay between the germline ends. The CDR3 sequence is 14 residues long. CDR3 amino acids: CASSDQDILYEQYF. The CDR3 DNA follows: TGCGCCAGCAGTGACCAGGATATCCTCTACGAGCAGTACTTC.

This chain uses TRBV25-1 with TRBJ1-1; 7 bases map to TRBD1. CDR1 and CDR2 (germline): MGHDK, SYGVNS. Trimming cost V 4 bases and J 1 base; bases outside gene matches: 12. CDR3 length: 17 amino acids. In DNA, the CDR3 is TGTGCCAGCAGTGGATGGACAGGCAACGCCTGGAACACTGAAGCTTTCTTT. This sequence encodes CASSGWTGNAWNTEAFF.

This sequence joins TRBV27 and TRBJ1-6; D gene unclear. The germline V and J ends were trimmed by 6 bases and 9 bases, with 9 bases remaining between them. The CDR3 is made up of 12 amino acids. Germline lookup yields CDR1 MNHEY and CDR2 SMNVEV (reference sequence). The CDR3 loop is CASSENVSPLHF. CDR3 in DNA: TGTGCCAGCAGCGAGAATGTTTCACCCCTCCACTTT.

The CDR3 DNA follows: TGTGCCAGCAGGCAGCGTGGAGCAACGCAAGAGACCCAGTACTTC. This sequence encodes CASRQRGATQETQYF. This chain links TRBV14 with TRBJ2-5; D remains ambiguous. Germline-derived CDR1 and CDR2 are SGHDN and FVKESK. CDR3 length: 15 amino acids. Deletions cut 6 bases from V and 2 bases from J, with 16 bases between.

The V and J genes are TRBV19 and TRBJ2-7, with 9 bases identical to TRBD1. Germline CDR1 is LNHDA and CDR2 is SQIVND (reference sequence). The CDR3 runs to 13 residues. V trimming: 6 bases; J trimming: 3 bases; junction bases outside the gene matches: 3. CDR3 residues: CASSKTGGYEQYF. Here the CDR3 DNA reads TGTGCCAGTAGCAAGACAGGGGGCTACGAGCAGTACTTC.

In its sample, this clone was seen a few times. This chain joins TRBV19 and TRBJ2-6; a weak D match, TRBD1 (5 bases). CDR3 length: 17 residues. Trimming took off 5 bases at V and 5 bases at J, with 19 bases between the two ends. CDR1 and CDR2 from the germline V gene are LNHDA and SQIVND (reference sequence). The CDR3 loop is CASSATRQTLWANVLTF. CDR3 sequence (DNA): TGTGCCAGTAGTGCCACAAGACAGACCCTCTGGGCCAACGTCCTGACTTTC.

CDR3 loop: CASSRQGAERGNQPQHF. In DNA form, the CDR3 reads TGTGCCAGCAGCAGGCAGGGGGCAGAGAGGGGAAATCAGCCCCAGCATTTT. The gene calls are TRBV5-4 and TRBJ1-5, with 8 bases fitting TRBD1. V was pared by 4 bases and J by 4 bases, with 13 bases of the junction left unmatched. Per germline, CDR1 SGHNT and CDR2 YYREEE (reference sequence). This CDR3 comprises 17 residues.